The 31 T cell receptor beta chains below all came from one sample that was sequenced in a study of T cell responses to AZD1222 COVID-19 vaccine. Produced via immunoSEQ multiplex PCR; TCRdb's table is partial and in-frame only. The sample comprises about 120,000 clones, 88% of which are singletons, and 4.5% to 5% rests with the top ten. Sample: peripheral blood, taken on day 0 of AZD1222 vaccination. The receptor set was obtained from an adult in good health.

The genes are TRBV11-2 and TRBJ2-2; D not certain. CDR1 SGHAT and CDR2 FQNNGV come from the germline V gene. This CDR3 spans 16 amino acids. Trimming cost V 2 bases and J 1 base, with 11 bases left between them. Here the CDR3 reads CASSLNSPGNTGELFF. In DNA, the CDR3 is TGTGCCAGCAGCTTAAACTCACCCGGGAACACCGGGGAGCTGTTTTTT. Complete variable domain (other parts from reference TRBV11-2 and TRBJ2-2): EAGVAQSPRYKIIEKRQSVAFWCNPISGHATLYWYQQILGQGPKLLIQFQNNGVVDDSQLPKDRFSAERLKGVDSTLKIQPAKLEDSAVYLCASSLNSPGNTGELFFGEGSRLTVL.

In DNA, the CDR3 is TGTGCCAGCAGTCTAGGTGTAGGGGGGACCTATGGCTACACCTTC. Its translation: CASSLGVGGTYGYTF. The chain couples TRBV7-8 to TRBJ1-2, with a tentative D call TRBD1 (6 bases). Trimming left V 6 bases short and J 4 bases short, with 18 bases between. CDR1 is SGHVS, CDR2 FQNEAQ, per germline. CDR3 length: 15 amino acids.

A few counts support this clone. The chain joins TRBV10-2 to TRBJ2-7; D is uncertain. V was shortened by 5 bases and J by 4 bases, with 6 bases between the two germline ends. This CDR3 has 11 residues. The germline CDR1 and CDR2 sequences are WSHSY and SAAADI. DNA for the CDR3: TGCGCCAGCAGTACGAGTTACGAGCAGTACTTC. Translation gives CASSTSYEQYF.

The CDR3 coding sequence is TGTGCCAGCAGCTCAACGACAGGGCGGGAGACCCAGTACTTC. This translates into CASSSTTGRETQYF. This chain connects TRBV7-9 to TRBJ2-5; 7 bases are a match to TRBD1. The CDR3 contains 14 residues. Looked up from germline, CDR1 is SEHNR and CDR2 is FQNEAQ (reference sequence). V gave up 4 bases and J gave up 5 bases; unmatched junction bases: 7.

The chain joins TRBV28 to TRBJ1-3; TRBD1 aligns across 7 bases. Germline V gene sequence: CDR1 MDHEN, CDR2 SYDVKM. Trimming cost V 6 bases and J 0 bases; bases outside gene matches: 5. The CDR3 extends over 15 amino acids. The CDR3 sequence is CASSRDSFSGNTIYF. The DNA for the CDR3 is TGTGCCAGCAGCCGGGACAGTTTCTCTGGAAACACCATATATTTT. The full variable domain, completed using reference TRBV28 and TRBJ1-3, is DVKVTQSSRYLVKRTGEKVFLECVQDMDHENMFWYRQDPGLGLRLIYFSYDVKMKEKGDIPEGYSVSREKKERFSLILESASTNQTSMYLCASSRDSFSGNTIYFGEGSWLTVV.

This clone appeared a single time. The V gene is TRBV19, the J gene TRBJ1-3; the D gene is possibly TRBD1 (5 bases). CDR1 is LNHDA, CDR2 SQIVND, per germline (reference sequence). The CDR3 is 15 residues long. V shed 5 bases and J shed 0 bases, with 11 bases lying between them. CDR3 sequence: CASSPRDYSGNTIYF. The CDR3 DNA follows: TGTGCCAGTAGTCCCCGGGACTACTCTGGAAACACCATATATTTT.

This chain connects TRBV6-5 to TRBJ1-2; D is unclear. Trimming removed 5 bases from V and 6 bases from J, with 7 bases in between. This CDR3 contains 11 residues. Germline lookup yields CDR1 MNHEY and CDR2 SVGAGI. CDR3 sequence (DNA): TGTGCCAGCAGTCTAACAGATGGCTACACCTTC. This encodes CASSLTDGYTF.

This chain links TRBV12-5 with TRBJ2-3; D ambiguous. V lost 5 bases and J 2 bases, leaving 5 bases between the germline ends. Germline CDR1 and CDR2: LGHNT and FRNRAP. CDR3 length: 12 residues. The CDR3 reads CASGRNTDTQYF. CDR3 sequence (DNA): TGTGCTAGTGGTCGGAACACAGATACGCAGTATTTT.

This sequence joins TRBV7-2 and TRBJ1-4; a possible D gene is TRBD1 (5 bases). V was shortened by 7 bases and J by 2 bases, with 23 bases between the two germline ends. Germline V gives CDR1 SGHTA, CDR2 FQGNSA. The CDR3 contains 18 residues. The CDR3 here is CASNPPRGAIRTNEKLFF. The CDR3 nucleotides read TGTGCCAGCAACCCCCCCCGGGGCGCGATTAGGACTAATGAAAAACTGTTTTTT.

The sample holds a few counts of this clone. The gene calls are TRBV4-1 and TRBJ1-2; D remains unclear. The V gene lost 0 bases and the J gene lost 4 bases, with 15 bases spanning the gap. The CDR3 runs to 16 residues. Per germline, CDR1 MGHRA and CDR2 YSYEKL. The CDR3 nucleotides read TGCGCCAGCAGCCAAGATTTGGGCCCTCAGATCTATGGCTACACCTTC. Encoded protein: CASSQDLGPQIYGYTF.

The CDR3 is CASSEKQEHSGNTIYF. In DNA, the CDR3 is TGTGCCAGCAGCGAGAAACAGGAGCACTCTGGAAACACCATATATTTT. The genes are TRBV11-2 and TRBJ1-3, with a weak D call TRBD1 (5 bases). Germline assignment: CDR1 SGHAT and CDR2 FQNNGV. The CDR3 spans 16 residues. Trimming cost V 5 bases and J 0 bases, with 14 bases left between them.

The chain is built from TRBV2 and TRBJ1-1; tentative D call: TRBD1 (5 bases). There are 13 residues in the CDR3. Germline-derived CDR1 and CDR2 are SNHLY and FYNNEI. The V end was cut by 6 bases, the J end by 5 bases, with 13 bases between. CDR3 in DNA: TGTGCCAGCAGGGGTGGGGCGCGGACTGAAGCTTTCTTT. Residues: CASRGGARTEAFF.

The chain uses TRBV6-2 or TRBV6-3 and TRBJ2-7; tentative D call: TRBD1 (6 bases). The CDR3 is 14 residues long. The germline V and J ends were trimmed by 5 bases and 1 base, with 12 bases remaining between them. Per germline, CDR1 MNHEY and CDR2 SVGEGT. DNA for the CDR3: TGTGCCAGCAGTGATCAGGGGTTGTCCTACGAGCAGTACTTC. Residues: CASSDQGLSYEQYF.

V is TRBV5-8 and J is TRBJ2-6; D is perhaps TRBD1 (5 bases). Germline assignment: CDR1 SGHTS and CDR2 YDEGEE. The CDR3 loop spans 16 amino acids. Deletions cut 2 bases from V and 0 bases from J, with 9 bases between. CDR3 sequence: CASSFGQGSGANVLTF. DNA for the CDR3: TGTGCCAGCAGCTTCGGCCAGGGCTCTGGGGCCAACGTCCTGACTTTC.

The gene calls are TRBV4-2 and TRBJ2-1; 16 positions match TRBD2. Germline CDR1 reads LGHNA; CDR2 reads YNFKEQ. The trim removed 0 bases at V and 10 bases at J, leaving 6 bases unmatched. The CDR3 has 17 amino acids. The CDR3 sequence is CASSQEWGLAGGREQFF. For the CDR3, the DNA is TGTGCCAGCAGCCAAGAATGGGGACTAGCGGGGGGGCGCGAGCAGTTCTTC.

This clone was recorded a few times. The CDR3 loop is CASSPGREQFF. DNA for the CDR3: TGTGCCAGCAGTCCAGGCAGGGAGCAGTTCTTC. The gene calls are TRBV9 and TRBJ2-1; D gene ambiguous. This CDR3 has 11 residues. V was cut by 5 bases and J by 10 bases, with 10 bases left in between. Germline CDR1 SGDLS, CDR2 YYNGEE.

This clone has only a few counts. The chain has TRBV10-3 and TRBJ1-3; D remains unclear. Trimming left V 8 bases short and J 6 bases short, with 11 bases between. Germline V gene data show CDR1 as ENHRY and CDR2 as SYGVKD. The CDR3 contains 12 residues. CDR3 sequence: CAIGEGTNTIYF. For the CDR3, the DNA is TGTGCCATCGGGGAGGGAACAAACACCATATATTTT.

The gene calls are TRBV5-4 and TRBJ1-1; perhaps TRBD1 as D (6 bases). Germline V gives CDR1 SGHNT, CDR2 YYREEE (reference sequence). V was pared by 4 bases and J by 2 bases, with 15 bases between. This CDR3 region has 15 residues. The DNA of the CDR3 is TGTGCCAGCAGCCCCCTCCCAGGGGTCAACACTGAAGCTTTCTTT. Its protein product is CASSPLPGVNTEAFF. Combining the CDR3 with reference TRBV5-4 and TRBJ1-1 gives the whole variable domain ETGVTQSPTHLIKTRGQQVTLRCSSQSGHNTVSWYQQALGQGPQFIFQYYREEENGRGNFPPRFSGLQFPNYSSELNVNALELDDSALYLCASSPLPGVNTEAFFGQGTRLTVV.

This clone has a single count. This chain connects TRBV4-2 to TRBJ1-1; maybe TRBD1 (5 bases). The CDR3 is made up of 16 amino acids. With 0 bases removed from V and 1 base from J, the gap between germline ends came to 12 bases. The germline V gene encodes CDR1 LGHNA and CDR2 YNFKEQ. CDR3 bases: TGTGCCAGCAGCCAAGAGCTCACACAGGCGAACACTGAAGCTTTCTTT. It codes for CASSQELTQANTEAFF.

This chain connects TRBV10-3 to TRBJ2-3, with 12 bases lining up with TRBD2. V lost 5 bases and J lost 6; bases outside the gene matches: 3. There are 14 residues in the CDR3. Germline V gene data show CDR1 as ENHRY and CDR2 as SYGVKD. The CDR3 DNA follows: TGTGCCATCAGTCTAGCGGGGGGGACTGATACGCAGTATTTT. It yields the protein CAISLAGGTDTQYF.

This chain connects TRBV7-2 to TRBJ1-6; TRBD1 matches 7 bases. This CDR3 is 14 amino acids long. In germline, CDR1 is SGHTA, CDR2 FQGNSA. With V trimmed by 3 bases and J by 9 bases, 5 bases remained unmatched. CDR3 sequence (DNA): TGTGCCAGCAGCTTCTACGACAGGGTTTCACCCCTCCACTTT. This translates into CASSFYDRVSPLHF.

V and J are TRBV29-1 and TRBJ1-3; D is unresolved. The germline V gene has CDR1 SQVTM and CDR2 ANQGSEA. The CDR3 has 12 residues. Between the trimmed V and J ends, which lost 7 bases and 0 bases, there was a span of 7 bases. The CDR3 bases are TGCAGCGGCATGAGCTCTGGAAACACCATATATTTT. This encodes CSGMSSGNTIYF.

CDR3 sequence: CASSQVVDSPLHF. The CDR3 bases are TGTGCCAGCAGCCAAGTTGTAGATTCACCCCTCCACTTT. The J gene is TRBJ1-6, the V gene TRBV4-2; D is uncertain. The CDR3 is 13 amino acids. Germline loops: CDR1 LGHNA, CDR2 YNFKEQ. V was cut by 1 base and J by 8 bases, with 6 bases left in between.

CDR3 nucleotides: TGTGCCAGCAGTCGCCGGGAGATATTATATGGCTACACCTTC. Its translation is CASSRREILYGYTF. V gene TRBV6-2 or TRBV6-3 combines with J gene TRBJ1-2; D is undetermined. Germline assignment: CDR1 MNHEY and CDR2 SVGEGT. V lost 5 bases, J lost 5 bases, and 15 bases lay in between. The CDR3 loop spans 14 amino acids.

For this clone: At one end the junction does not follow the germline gene, possibly because of a read error. This rearrangement joins TRBV4-3 to TRBJ2-5; D unresolved. There are 11 residues in the CDR3. Per the germline V gene, CDR1 is LGHNA and CDR2 is YSLEER. CDR3 DNA: TGCGCCAGCAGCCAAGTGTCGCCGGAACACTTC. It translates to CASSQVSPEHF.

The CDR3 sequence: CASSQESQGVGAQYF. The CDR3 DNA reads TGCGCCAGCAGCCAAGAATCACAGGGGGTGGGGGCCCAGTACTTC. The chain is built from TRBV4-3 and TRBJ2-5; TRBD1 matches 8 bases. V was pared by 0 bases and J by 9 bases, with 9 bases of the junction left unmatched. The CDR3 sequence is 15 residues long. Germline V gene lookup returns CDR1 LGHNA and CDR2 YSLEER.

A word on this clone: This sample includes further DNA sequences coding for the same CDR3. J is TRBJ1-1 and V is TRBV28; D may be TRBD1 (5 bases). Germline V gene lookup returns CDR1 MDHEN and CDR2 SYDVKM. Trimming removed 10 bases at V and 1 base at J, with 19 bases between. This CDR3 is built from 15 residues. The CDR3 loop reads CATQSEGRGNTEAFF. The CDR3 DNA reads as TGTGCCACCCAATCAGAGGGGCGCGGGAACACTGAAGCTTTCTTT.

V is TRBV19 and J is TRBJ1-6, with TRBD1 as a possible D gene (6 bases). The germline V gene has CDR1 LNHDA and CDR2 SQIVND (reference sequence). Trimming pared 4 bases from V and 8 bases from J, leaving 6 bases between. This CDR3 comprises 12 residues. The CDR3 sequence: CASSNRDSPLHF. CDR3 nucleotides: TGTGCCAGTAGTAACAGGGATTCACCCCTCCACTTT.

The rearrangement uses TRBV7-3 and TRBJ2-1; D gene ambiguous. V lost 8 bases to trimming and J lost 6 bases, with 20 bases between them. CDR1 is SGHTA, CDR2 FQGTGA, per germline. This CDR3 region has 15 residues. The CDR3 here is CASSDTGGVGNEQFF. The CDR3 DNA sequence: TGTGCCAGCTCGGATACGGGTGGGGTAGGCAATGAGCAGTTCTTC. The variable domain in full, completed from reference TRBV7-3 and TRBJ2-1, reads GAGVSQTPSNKVTEKGKYVELRCDPISGHTALYWYRQSLGQGPEFLIYFQGTGAADDSGLPNDRFFAVRPEGSVSTLKIQRTERGDSAVYLCASSDTGGVGNEQFFGPGTRLTVL.

The chain is built from TRBV12-3 or TRBV12-4 and TRBJ1-2, with D tentatively TRBD1 (5 bases). Trimming took off 6 bases at V and 4 bases at J, with 6 bases between the two ends. This CDR3 region has 11 residues. The CDR3: CASSDSYGYTF. The CDR3 coding sequence is TGTGCCAGCAGCGACAGCTATGGCTACACCTTC.

This sequence joins TRBV10-3 and TRBJ2-5; D ambiguous. The V end lost 10 bases, the J end lost 0 bases, and 12 bases lay between the germline ends. This CDR3 is built from 13 residues. Looked up from germline, CDR1 is ENHRY and CDR2 is SYGVKD. CDR3 region: CATSGPNQETQYF. CDR3 in DNA: TGTGCCACCTCCGGACCAAACCAAGAGACCCAGTACTTC.